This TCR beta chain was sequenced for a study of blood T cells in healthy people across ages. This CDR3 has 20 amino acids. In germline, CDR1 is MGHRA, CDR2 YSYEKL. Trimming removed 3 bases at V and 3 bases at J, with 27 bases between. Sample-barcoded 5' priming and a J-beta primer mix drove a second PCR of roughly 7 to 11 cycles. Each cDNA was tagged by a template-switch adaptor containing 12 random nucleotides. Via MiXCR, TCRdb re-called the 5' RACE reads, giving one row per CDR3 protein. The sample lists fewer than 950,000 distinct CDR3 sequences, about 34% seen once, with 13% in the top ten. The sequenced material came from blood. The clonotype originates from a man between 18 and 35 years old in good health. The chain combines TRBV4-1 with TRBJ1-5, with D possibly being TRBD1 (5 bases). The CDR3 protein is CASSHDNGFPEGRLNQPQHF. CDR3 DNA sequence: TGCGCCAGCAGCCATGATAATGGGTTTCCAGAGGGGCGACTCAATCAGCCCCAGCATTTT.